These 19 T cell receptor beta chains originate from one sample sequenced in a study of T cell responses to AZD1222 COVID-19 vaccine. Repertoires were generated with immunoSEQ multiplex PCR, while TCRdb's copy carries only in-frame clones and drops some. The sample shows roughly 120,000 clones, nearly 90% of them seen only once. The sample here was peripheral blood, taken on day 0 of MenACWY control vaccination. The receptors shown here come from an adult in good health.

This clone was recorded only once. The rearrangement links TRBV30 to TRBJ1-2; tentative D call: TRBD1 (6 bases). Trimming removed 2 bases at V and 3 bases at J, with 19 bases between. The germline gives CDR1 GTSNPN, CDR2 SVGIG (reference sequence). This CDR3 is 16 amino acids long. CDR3 loop: CAWSPGVRGSDYGYTF. CDR3 DNA: TGTGCCTGGAGTCCGGGCGTCAGGGGATCGGACTATGGCTACACCTTC.

The chain uses TRBV29-1 and TRBJ1-3, with D possibly matching TRBD1 (5 bases). This CDR3 has 12 residues. With 7 bases removed from V and 2 bases from J, the gap between germline ends came to 9 bases. CDR1 SQVTM and CDR2 ANQGSEA come from the germline V gene. In DNA form, the CDR3 reads TGCAGCGCACAGGTGACTGGAAACACCATATATTTT. Translated: CSAQVTGNTIYF.

This chain joins TRBV5-1 and TRBJ2-2, with 9 nucleotides matching TRBD2. Germline CDR1 and CDR2: SGHRS and YFSETQ. There are 18 residues in the CDR3. Trimming removed 0 bases from V and 6 bases from J; junction bases left unmatched: 12. The CDR3 DNA is TGCGCCAGCAGCTTGGATTTCGCCGGGACTAGCTCCCCCGGGGAGCTGTTTTTT. Translation gives CASSLDFAGTSSPGELFF.

J is TRBJ1-1 and V is TRBV9, with D unclear. Germline V gene sequence: CDR1 SGDLS, CDR2 YYNGEE. The V and J ends lost 0 bases and 1 base respectively, with 4 bases between them. The CDR3 is made up of 13 amino acids. CDR3 loop: CASSVEGNTEAFF. The CDR3 coding sequence is TGTGCCAGCAGCGTAGAGGGGAACACTGAAGCTTTCTTT.

This sequence joins TRBV27 and TRBJ2-1, with 9 bases aligning to TRBD1. This CDR3 is built from 15 residues. V shed 8 bases, J shed 6 bases, and the junction held 11 bases outside the gene matches. Germline V gene sequence: CDR1 MNHEY, CDR2 SMNVEV (reference sequence). The DNA for the CDR3 is TGTGCCAGCGCGGCAACCGGGACAGGGTTCAATGAGCAGTTCTTC. Its translation is CASAATGTGFNEQFF.

This chain uses TRBV6-5 with TRBJ2-2, with D possibly being TRBD1 (6 bases). CDR1 is MNHEY and CDR2 is SVGAGI in the germline V gene. The CDR3 totals 16 residues. Trimming took 3 bases from V and 1 from J, leaving 12 bases between them. Here the CDR3 reads CASSYMGQGNTGELFF. CDR3 bases: TGTGCCAGCAGTTATATGGGACAAGGGAACACCGGGGAGCTGTTTTTT.

The rearrangement uses TRBV6-5 and TRBJ1-2; possible D gene TRBD1, 5 bases. The length of the CDR3 is 14 residues. Trimming left V 0 bases short and J 6 bases short, with 11 bases between. In germline, CDR1 is MNHEY, CDR2 SVGAGI. CDR3 sequence reads: CASSYSRVGDGYTF. In DNA, the CDR3 is TGTGCCAGCAGTTACTCGAGGGTAGGGGATGGCTACACCTTC.

V usage is TRBV7-2 and J usage is TRBJ2-1; no firm D call. This CDR3 region has 14 residues. Germline assignment: CDR1 SGHTA and CDR2 FQGNSA. With 1 base removed from V and 5 bases from J, the gap between germline ends came to 9 bases. The DNA for the CDR3 is TGTGCCAGCAGCTTAGGTACAGCGAACAATGAGCAGTTCTTC. Translating it yields CASSLGTANNEQFF.

This chain uses TRBV2 with TRBJ2-4; unclear D gene. The CDR3 is made up of 14 amino acids. V was cut by 0 bases and J by 4 bases, with 7 bases left in between. The germline CDR1 and CDR2 sequences are SNHLY and FYNNEI. The CDR3 reads CASSEASEKNIQYF. CDR3 coding DNA: TGTGCCAGCAGTGAAGCCAGTGAAAAAAACATTCAGTACTTC.

The chain employs TRBV12-3 or TRBV12-4 and TRBJ2-7; tentatively, D is TRBD1 or TRBD2 (5 bases each). The CDR3 has 13 residues. V gave up 3 bases and J gave up 4 bases, with 10 bases separating them. CDR3 nucleotide sequence: TGTGCCAGCAGTTTGGGACCGAGGTACGAGCAGTACTTC. Translation gives CASSLGPRYEQYF.

The chain uses TRBV19 and TRBJ2-7; 9 positions match TRBD1. The CDR3 runs 13 residues. CDR1 is LNHDA and CDR2 is SQIVND in the germline V gene (reference sequence). The junction had 7 bases not matched to a gene; V was cut back by 6 bases and J by 7 bases. The CDR3 DNA reads as TGTGCCAGTAGGGTGACAGGGGGGGGAGAGCAGTACTTC. It specifies CASRVTGGGEQYF. Supplemented by reference TRBV19 and TRBJ2-7, the full variable domain reads DGGITQSPKYLFRKEGQNVTLSCEQNLNHDAMYWYRQDPGQGLRLIYYSQIVNDFQKGDIAEGYSVSREKKESFPLTVTSAQKNPTAFYLCASRVTGGGEQYFGPGTRLTVT.

In DNA, the CDR3 is TGTGCCAGCAGCTTAGAGGGGGGGGCCCCGGATGAGCAGTTCTTC. The encoded protein is CASSLEGGAPDEQFF. V is TRBV11-3 and J is TRBJ2-1; perhaps TRBD2 as D (7 bases). Germline V CDR1 and CDR2: SGHNT, YENEEA. Trimming removed 0 bases at V and 8 bases at J, with 14 bases between. The CDR3 loop spans 15 amino acids.

This sequence joins TRBV25-1 and TRBJ2-5, with unresolved D. CDR3 length: 10 residues. CDR1 and CDR2 from the germline V gene are MGHDK and SYGVNS. V gave up 5 bases and J gave up 5 bases, with 3 bases separating them. The CDR3 spells CASSFETQYF. As DNA, the CDR3 is TGTGCCAGCAGTTTTGAGACCCAGTACTTC.

V and J are TRBV28 and TRBJ2-4; 7 bases align to TRBD1. Germline trimming cut 8 bases from V and 3 bases from J; bases unmatched to any gene: 1. CDR3 length equals 12 residues. CDR1 and CDR2 from the germline V gene are MDHEN and SYDVKM. The CDR3 DNA follows: TGTGCCAGCCGGGACAGCAAAAACATTCAGTACTTC. Its translation is CASRDSKNIQYF.

V and J are TRBV7-2 and TRBJ2-7; 10 bases align to TRBD2. Per the germline V gene, CDR1 is SGHTA and CDR2 is FQGNSA. The CDR3 is 16 residues long. V gave up 1 base and J gave up 4 bases; unmatched junction bases: 7. DNA of the CDR3: TGTGCCAGCAGCTTAGGTCCGGGTAGCGGGGGGTACGAGCAGTACTTC. It translates to CASSLGPGSGGYEQYF.

This clone has a single count. V is TRBV7-2 and J is TRBJ1-3, with 10 bases identical to TRBD1. There are 15 residues in the CDR3. V gave up 3 bases and J gave up 2 bases; unmatched junction bases: 1. CDR1 and CDR2 (germline): SGHTA, FQGNSA. The CDR3 spells CASSFGTGAGNTIYF. DNA for the CDR3: TGTGCCAGCAGCTTCGGGACAGGGGCTGGAAACACCATATATTTT.

The chain links TRBV24-1 to TRBJ1-2, with 10 bases identical to TRBD1. The germline V gene has CDR1 KGHDR and CDR2 SFDVKD. Germline trimming cut 3 bases from V and 5 bases from J; bases unmatched to any gene: 11. This CDR3 is built from 17 residues. The DNA for the CDR3 is TGTGCCACCAGTGATCCGGCGGACAGGGGGAACCGGTATGGCTACACCTTC. Protein: CATSDPADRGNRYGYTF.

The chain uses TRBV19 and TRBJ2-4, with a weak D call TRBD1 (6 bases). The germline V and J ends were trimmed by 3 bases and 8 bases, with 14 bases remaining between them. Looked up from germline, CDR1 is LNHDA and CDR2 is SQIVND (reference sequence). CDR3 length equals 14 residues. CDR3 loop: CASSINRERDIQYF. CDR3 coding DNA: TGTGCCAGTAGTATCAACAGGGAGAGGGACATTCAGTACTTC.

The chain joins TRBV7-2 to TRBJ2-3, with 8 positions matching TRBD2. The germline gives CDR1 SGHTA, CDR2 FQGNSA. CDR3 length: 16 residues. J lost 1 base, V lost 2 bases, and 5 bases had no gene match. CDR3 DNA sequence: TGTGCCAGCAGCTTAACGGGGGGGCGGGGCACAGATACGCAGTATTTT. Its translation is CASSLTGGRGTDTQYF.